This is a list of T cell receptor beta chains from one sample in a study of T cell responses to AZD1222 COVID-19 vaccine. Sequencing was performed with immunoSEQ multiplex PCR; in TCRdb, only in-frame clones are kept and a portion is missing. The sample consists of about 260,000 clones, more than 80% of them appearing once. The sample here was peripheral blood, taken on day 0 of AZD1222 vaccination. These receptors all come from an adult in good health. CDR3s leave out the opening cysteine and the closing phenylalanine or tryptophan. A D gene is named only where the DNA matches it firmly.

ATSREPGQGSEKLF	TRBV15	TRBJ1-4	TRBD1
ASSSPGGGGNTIY	TRBV4-2	TRBJ1-3	TRBD1
ASSGLAPNEQY	TRBV27	TRBJ2-7	-
SVPDGYT	TRBV20-1	TRBJ1-2	-
ASSWGFLNQPQH	TRBV28	TRBJ1-5	-
ASSLLAGKDTQY	TRBV5-1	TRBJ2-3	TRBD2
ASSRSGGFSQPQH	TRBV19	TRBJ1-5	-
ASSPDRSPYNEQF	TRBV28	TRBJ2-1	-
ASSSPSGWSGSPLH	TRBV7-2	TRBJ1-6	-
ASSDRDFSGNTIY	TRBV9	TRBJ1-3	TRBD1
ASSIEGNTGELF	TRBV19	TRBJ2-2	-
ASTGGGQETQY	TRBV11-2	TRBJ2-5	-
ASSIERVGGAF	TRBV19	TRBJ1-1	-
ASSLRGDDEKLF	TRBV7-2	TRBJ1-4	-
AIQEASGTITDTQY	TRBV28	TRBJ2-3	TRBD2
ASSYGTANTIY	TRBV18	TRBJ1-3	-
ASSLHGLGGGELF	TRBV16	TRBJ2-2	-
ASSNRGNYGYT	TRBV6-5	TRBJ1-2	TRBD1
ASSQERLAGGTNEQY	TRBV4-1	TRBJ2-7	TRBD2
ASSLHPDGAYGYT	TRBV28	TRBJ1-2	-
ASSSRYEKLF	TRBV28	TRBJ1-4	-
ASSQGGAKNIQY	TRBV7-9	TRBJ2-4	TRBD2
ASSAPAGTDNYYEQY	TRBV25-1	TRBJ2-7	TRBD1
ASRTQEGMNTEAF	TRBV19	TRBJ1-1	-
ASSYSRQVVGANVLT	TRBV6-2/TRBV6-3	TRBJ2-6	-
SASGSTYNEQF	TRBV20-1	TRBJ2-1	-
ASSLVAGGQETQY	TRBV7-6	TRBJ2-5	TRBD2
ASSRGGDPRYEQY	TRBV7-9	TRBJ2-7	TRBD1
ASIVGGTAQETQY	TRBV2	TRBJ2-5	-
ASSVYGEPPLH	TRBV9	TRBJ1-6	-
ASSLGQADYYEQY	TRBV11-2	TRBJ2-7	-
SASRNYLNEQF	TRBV20-1	TRBJ2-1	-
ASSRGNLGSYEQY	TRBV18	TRBJ2-7	-
ASSPTAMKRGADTQY	TRBV7-9	TRBJ2-3	-